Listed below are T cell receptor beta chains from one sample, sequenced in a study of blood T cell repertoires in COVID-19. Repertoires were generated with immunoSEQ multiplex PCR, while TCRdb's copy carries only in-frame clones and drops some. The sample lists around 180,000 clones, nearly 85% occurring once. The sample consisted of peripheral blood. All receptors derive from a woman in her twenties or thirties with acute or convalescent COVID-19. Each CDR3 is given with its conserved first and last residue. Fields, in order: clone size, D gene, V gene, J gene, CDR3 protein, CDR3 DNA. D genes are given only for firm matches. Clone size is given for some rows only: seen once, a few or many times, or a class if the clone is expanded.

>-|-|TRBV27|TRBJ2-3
CASSFTGDTQYF
TGTGCCAGCAGTTTCACTGGAGATACGCAGTATTTT
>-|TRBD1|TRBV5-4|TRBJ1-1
CASSLQGAWTEAFF
TGTGCCAGCAGCTTGCAGGGGGCTTGGACTGAAGCTTTCTTT
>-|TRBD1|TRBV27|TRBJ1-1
CASSPRQGGKNTEAFF
TGTGCCAGCAGTCCGAGACAGGGGGGAAAGAACACTGAAGCTTTCTTT
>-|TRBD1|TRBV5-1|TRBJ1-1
CASSLGGTADTEAFF
TGCGCCAGCAGCTTGGGGGGGACAGCGGATACTGAAGCTTTCTTT
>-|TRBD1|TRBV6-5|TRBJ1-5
CASKRTGRNQPQHF
TGTGCCAGCAAAAGGACAGGGAGGAATCAGCCCCAGCATTTT
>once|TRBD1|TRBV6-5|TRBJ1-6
CASSPGTESSPLHF
TGTGCCAGCAGTCCAGGGACAGAATCTTCACCCCTCCACTTT
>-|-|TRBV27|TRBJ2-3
CASRGKTGFRRDTQYF
TGTGCCAGCAGGGGGAAAACAGGGTTCCGGAGGGATACGCAGTATTTT
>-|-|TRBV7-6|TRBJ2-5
CASSLVAAGAPTRETQYF
TGTGCCAGCAGCTTAGTGGCGGCCGGCGCCCCCACGCGAGAGACCCAGTACTTC
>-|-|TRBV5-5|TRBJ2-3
CASSFVLLSTDTQYF
TGTGCCAGCAGCTTCGTCCTCCTTAGCACAGATACGCAGTATTTT
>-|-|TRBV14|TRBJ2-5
CASSQEEGGRGETQYF
TGTGCCAGCAGCCAAGAAGAGGGCGGGCGAGGAGAGACCCAGTACTTC
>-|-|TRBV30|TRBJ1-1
CAWATGEGTEAFF
TGTGCCTGGGCGACGGGGGAGGGCACTGAAGCTTTCTTT
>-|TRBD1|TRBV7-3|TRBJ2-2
CASSLTGTGGPPNTGELFF
TGTGCCAGCAGCTTAACAGGGACAGGGGGACCGCCTAACACCGGGGAGCTGTTTTTT
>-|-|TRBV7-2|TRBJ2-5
CASSEGGPPETQYF
TGTGCCAGCAGCGAGGGGGGGCCCCCTGAGACCCAGTACTTC
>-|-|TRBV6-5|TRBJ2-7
CASRRPGVYEQYF
TGTGCCAGCAGGCGACCGGGGGTCTACGAGCAGTACTTC
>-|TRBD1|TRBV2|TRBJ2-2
CASYRQGANTGELFF
TGTGCCAGCTACCGACAGGGGGCGAACACCGGGGAGCTGTTTTTT
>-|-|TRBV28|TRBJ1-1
CASSFFPATTVNTEAFF
TGTGCCAGCAGTTTTTTCCCCGCGACAACAGTAAACACTGAAGCTTTCTTT
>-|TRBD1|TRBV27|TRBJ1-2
CASRERQGKGYTF
TGTGCCAGCAGGGAAAGACAGGGGAAGGGGTACACCTTC
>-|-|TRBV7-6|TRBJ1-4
CASSMVVGASNEKLFF
TGTGCCAGCAGCATGGTCGTGGGGGCGTCTAATGAAAAACTGTTTTTT
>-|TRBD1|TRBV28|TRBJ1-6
CASRGTGTGAYNSPLHF
TGTGCCAGCAGGGGGACAGGGACAGGGGCCTATAATTCACCCCTCCACTTT
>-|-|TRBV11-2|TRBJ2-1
CASSLAVGEQFF
TGTGCCAGCTCGTTAGCTGTGGGTGAGCAGTTCTTC
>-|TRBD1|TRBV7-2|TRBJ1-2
CASSLPPGQGNYGYTF
TGTGCCAGCAGTTTACCCCCGGGACAGGGGAACTATGGCTACACCTTC
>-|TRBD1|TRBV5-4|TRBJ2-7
CASSFGQGPSYEQYF
TGTGCCAGCAGCTTCGGACAGGGGCCCTCCTACGAGCAGTACTTC
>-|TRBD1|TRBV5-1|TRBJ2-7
CASSMAAGTGFYEQYF
TGCGCCAGCAGCATGGCTGCCGGGACAGGCTTCTACGAGCAGTACTTC
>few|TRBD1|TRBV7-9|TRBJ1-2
CASSLAAAYRGDYGYTF
TGTGCCAGCAGCTTAGCGGCCGCATACAGGGGGGACTATGGCTACACCTTC
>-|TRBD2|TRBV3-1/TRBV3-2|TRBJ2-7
CASSQSLAVDEQYF
TGTGCCAGCAGCCAGTCGCTAGCGGTGGACGAGCAGTACTTC
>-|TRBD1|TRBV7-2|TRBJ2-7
CASSSGQGAYEQYF
TGTGCCAGCAGCTCGGGACAGGGAGCCTACGAGCAGTACTTC
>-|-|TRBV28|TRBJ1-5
CASKYRERQPQHF
TGTGCCAGCAAGTACAGGGAGCGTCAGCCCCAGCATTTT
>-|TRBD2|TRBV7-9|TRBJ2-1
CASSLLTSGSSNEQFF
TGTGCCAGCAGCTTATTGACTAGCGGGAGTAGTAATGAGCAGTTCTTC
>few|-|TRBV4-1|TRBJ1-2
CASSQPQQGNYGYTF
TGCGCCAGCAGCCAGCCGCAACAGGGCAACTATGGCTACACCTTC
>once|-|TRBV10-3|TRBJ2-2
CAISSLPGSGELFF
TGTGCCATCAGTTCCCTTCCAGGGTCCGGGGAGCTGTTTTTT
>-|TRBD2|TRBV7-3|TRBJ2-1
CASSLQRGAYNEQFF
TGTGCCAGCAGCTTACAGCGGGGGGCATACAATGAGCAGTTCTTC
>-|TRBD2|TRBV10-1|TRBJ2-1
CASSETRGRADNEQFF
TGCGCCAGCAGTGAGACTCGGGGGAGGGCCGACAATGAGCAGTTCTTC
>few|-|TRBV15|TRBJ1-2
CATSRPPAEAYGYTF
TGTGCCACCAGCAGACCCCCGGCAGAGGCCTATGGCTACACCTTC
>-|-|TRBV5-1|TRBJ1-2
CASSPGPITNYGYTF
TGCGCCAGCAGCCCTGGGCCCATAACTAACTATGGCTACACCTTC
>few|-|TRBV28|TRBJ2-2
CASRQIPHQGLLGELFF
TGTGCCAGCAGACAAATTCCCCACCAGGGGCTCTTGGGGGAGCTGTTTTTT
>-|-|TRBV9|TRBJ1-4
CASSAWGTYGEKLFF
TGTGCCAGCAGCGCCTGGGGGACTTACGGAGAAAAACTGTTTTTT
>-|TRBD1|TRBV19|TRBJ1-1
CASSTGQGARNTEAFF
TGTGCCAGTAGTACTGGACAGGGGGCACGGAACACTGAAGCTTTCTTT
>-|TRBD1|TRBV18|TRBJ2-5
CASSPPGQNQETQYF
TGTGCCAGCTCACCGCCGGGACAGAACCAAGAGACCCAGTACTTC
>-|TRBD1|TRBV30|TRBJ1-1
CAWSSSTGGTEAFF
TGTGCCTGGAGTTCCTCGACAGGGGGGACTGAAGCTTTCTTT
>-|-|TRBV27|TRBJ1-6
CASSSRAGLSNSPLHF
TGTGCCAGCAGTTCTCGGGCGGGACTTTCGAATTCACCCCTCCACTTT
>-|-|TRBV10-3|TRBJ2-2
CAISRDTGELFF
TGTGCCATCAGCCGAGACACCGGGGAGCTGTTTTTT
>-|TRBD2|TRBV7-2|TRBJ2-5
CASSLVGGLAGRETQYF
TGTGCCAGCAGCTTAGTTGGGGGACTAGCGGGAAGAGAGACCCAGTACTTC
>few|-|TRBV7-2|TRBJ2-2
CASRKRRGYTGELFF
TGTGCCAGCAGAAAACGACGGGGGTACACCGGGGAGCTGTTTTTT
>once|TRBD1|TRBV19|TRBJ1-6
CASKAGQGNNNSPLHF
TGTGCCAGTAAGGCCGGACAGGGAAACAATAATTCACCCCTCCACTTT
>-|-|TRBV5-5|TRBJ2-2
CASSRRVVAGELFF
TGTGCCAGCAGCCGGAGGGTCGTCGCCGGGGAGCTGTTTTTT
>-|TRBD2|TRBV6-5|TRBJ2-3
CASSALAGGLDTQYF
TGTGCCAGCTCTGCACTAGCGGGGGGGTTAGATACGCAGTATTTT
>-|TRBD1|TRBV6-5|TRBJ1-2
CASNPTGDDNYGYTF
TGTGCCAGCAACCCGACAGGGGACGATAACTATGGCTACACCTTC
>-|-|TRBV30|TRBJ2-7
CAWSEVLRVYEQYF
TGTGCCTGGAGTGAGGTCCTCAGGGTCTACGAGCAGTACTTC
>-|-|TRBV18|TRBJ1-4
CASSPDSPTNEKLFF
TGTGCCAGCTCACCAGACAGCCCCACTAATGAAAAACTGTTTTTT
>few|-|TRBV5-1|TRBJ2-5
CASSLTRSGGTQYF
TGCGCCAGCAGCTTGACCAGGAGCGGTGGGACCCAGTACTTC
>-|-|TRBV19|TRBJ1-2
CASSIAGRENYGYTF
TGTGCCAGTAGTATAGCAGGGCGCGAAAACTATGGCTACACCTTC
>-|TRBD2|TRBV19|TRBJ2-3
CATNRGGPIDTQYF
TGTGCCACAAACCGCGGGGGGCCGATAGATACGCAGTATTTT
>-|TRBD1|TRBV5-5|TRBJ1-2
CASSLRDSDYGYTF
TGTGCCAGCAGCTTGAGGGACAGCGACTATGGCTACACCTTC